This TCR gamma chain emerged from a study of gamma-delta chains in newborns, infants, children. V lost 3 bases and J lost 3; bases outside the gene matches: 4. The CDR3 consists of 14 residues. The germline gives CDR1 GITISATS, CDR2 ISYDGTV (reference sequence). TCRdb re-called the reads with CATT. Among roughly 3,500 gamma-chain clones listed, about 61% were seen once. The chain employs TRGV9 and TRGJP2. TCRdb records no J gene; here it was assigned by comparing the DNA to germline. The clonotype comes from a child who was a newborn, infant or young child, either healthy, febrile or measles-vaccinated (not recorded which). Sequences were obtained from blood. The CDR3 DNA follows: TGTGCCTTGTGGGAGCCGGGTAGTGATTGGATCAAGACGTTT. Its translation is CALWEPGSDWIKTF.